The T cell receptor (beta chain) described here comes from a study of shared clonotypes between healthy human individuals. Trimming took off 0 bases at V and 4 bases at J, with 10 bases between the two ends. The CDR3 consists of 14 residues. Germline V gene data show CDR1 as MNHEY and CDR2 as SVGAGI. The assay was immunoSEQ multiplex PCR, and TCRdb's table has in-frame clones only and misses some. The sample lists roughly 2 million clones, 95% seen once, with 0.13% in the top ten. Sequencing input: naive CD4+ T cells sorted from blood. Described subset: CD45RA+ positively selected. The genes are TRBV6-5 and TRBJ2-7, with unresolved D. The origin of this receptor is a man between 18 and 29 years old in good health. The CDR3 nucleotides are TGTGCCAGCAGTTACTCGCCTATCGGTTACGAGCAGTACTTC. Translated: CASSYSPIGYEQYF.